The rows below give T cell receptor beta chains drawn from one sample of a study of T cell repertoires in cytomegalovirus infection. In TCRdb, the reads were re-called with MiXCR into one record per CDR3 protein. The repertoire consists of around 490,000 distinct CDR3 sequences, with around 27% occurring once and the leading ten covering over 10%. The source material was PBMCs. Receptors were obtained from a human donor in good health (CMV status not recorded). Some clones in this sample may be carry-over from other donors' samples. The CDR3 runs from the conserved cysteine through the conserved F or W. Fields, in order: clone size, V gene, J gene, D gene, CDR3 DNA, CDR3 protein. The D gene is left open where the match is weak. Clone sizes are given selectively: once, few, many, or a class where the clone is expanded.

size: NA
V: TRBV12-3/TRBV12-4
J: TRBJ2-2
D: NA
DNA: TGTGCCAGCAGTTTTTGGACAGCCGGGGAGCTGTTTTTT
CDR3: CASSFWTAGELFF

size: many
V: TRBV7-2
J: TRBJ2-4
D: NA
DNA: TGTGCCAGCAGCTTAGTTTGGGACCCCGGTTACATTCAGTACTTC
CDR3: CASSLVWDPGYIQYF

size: few
V: TRBV12-3/TRBV12-4
J: TRBJ1-2
D: NA
DNA: TGTGCCAGCAGACGAAACCAGGGCGGTGGCTACACCTTC
CDR3: CASRRNQGGGYTF

size: few
V: TRBV11-2
J: TRBJ2-2
D: NA
DNA: TGTGCCAGCAGCCCCTCCATGAACACCGGGGAGCTGTTTTTT
CDR3: CASSPSMNTGELFF

size: NA
V: TRBV5-1
J: TRBJ1-6
D: NA
DNA: TGCGCCAGCAGCTTTGTCCAGGGGAATTCACCCCTCCACTTT
CDR3: CASSFVQGNSPLHF

size: NA
V: TRBV5-1
J: TRBJ2-5
D: TRBD1
DNA: TGCGCCAGCAGCTTCCAGGGGGTTCGGGAGACCCAGTACTTC
CDR3: CASSFQGVRETQYF

size: NA
V: TRBV7-2
J: TRBJ1-4
D: TRBD1
DNA: TGTGCCAGCAGTGACTTGGGACAGAGTAATGAAAAACTGTTTTTT
CDR3: CASSDLGQSNEKLFF

size: NA
V: TRBV4-3
J: TRBJ2-2
D: TRBD2
DNA: TGCGCCAGCAGCCAAGGTGACAGCGGGAGGGCCACCGGGGAGCTGTTTTTT
CDR3: CASSQGDSGRATGELFF

size: few
V: TRBV18
J: TRBJ1-1
D: NA
DNA: TGTGCCAGCTCACCCCCCCTGGACATGAACACTGAAGCTTTCTTT
CDR3: CASSPPLDMNTEAFF

size: NA
V: TRBV7-2
J: TRBJ2-2
D: TRBD2
DNA: TGTGCCAGCAGTACTCGCGGGAGGAACACCGGGGAGCTGTTTTTT
CDR3: CASSTRGRNTGELFF

size: few
V: TRBV19
J: TRBJ1-2
D: NA
DNA: TGTGCCAGTACCCGGGCCCGCTATGGCTACACCTTC
CDR3: CASTRARYGYTF

size: many
V: TRBV7-2
J: TRBJ2-7
D: NA
DNA: TGTGCCAGCAGCTTAGCGGCAGGTGCCTTATACGAGCAGTACTTC
CDR3: CASSLAAGALYEQYF

size: NA
V: TRBV6-2/TRBV6-3
J: TRBJ1-5
D: NA
DNA: TGTGCCAGCACCCTCAGTGGGAATCAGCCCCAGCATTTT
CDR3: CASTLSGNQPQHF

size: NA
V: TRBV6-6
J: TRBJ1-2
D: TRBD1
DNA: TGTGCCACTCTACCCTCGTCTTTGGGGGGGACAGGGGTAGGCTACACCTTC
CDR3: CATLPSSLGGTGVGYTF

size: few
V: TRBV7-9
J: TRBJ1-1
D: NA
DNA: TGTGCCAGCGAGCTTAGTACAGTACGTGGCACTGAAGCTTTCTTT
CDR3: CASELSTVRGTEAFF

size: few
V: TRBV20-1
J: TRBJ2-3
D: NA
DNA: TGCAGTGCTAGCCGGACTAGCACAGATACGCAGTATTTT
CDR3: CSASRTSTDTQYF

size: NA
V: TRBV29-1
J: TRBJ2-1
D: NA
DNA: TGCAGCGTTGATGGCCGATACAATGAGCAGTTCTTC
CDR3: CSVDGRYNEQFF

size: NA
V: TRBV20-1
J: TRBJ1-6
D: TRBD1
DNA: TGCAGTGCTAGACGGACAGGGGAGGGCTATAATTCACCCCTCCACTTT
CDR3: CSARRTGEGYNSPLHF

size: NA
V: TRBV6-2/TRBV6-3
J: TRBJ2-3
D: NA
DNA: TGTGCCAGCAGTTACGCCGGGACTGGCACAGATACGCAGTATTTT
CDR3: CASSYAGTGTDTQYF

size: NA
V: TRBV6-2/TRBV6-3
J: TRBJ2-3
D: NA
DNA: TGTGCCAGCAGTTCGCGGGGAGTTCTAAGAGATACGCAGTATTTT
CDR3: CASSSRGVLRDTQYF

size: few
V: TRBV4-3
J: TRBJ2-7
D: NA
DNA: TGCGCCAGCAGCCAAGATTTTGGGGGGCTAGCGGCTTACGAGCAGTACTTC
CDR3: CASSQDFGGLAAYEQYF

size: few
V: TRBV7-9
J: TRBJ2-1
D: TRBD2
DNA: TGTGCCAGCAGCTTCGCGGGAGATACCTACAATGAGCAGTTCTTC
CDR3: CASSFAGDTYNEQFF

size: NA
V: TRBV6-2/TRBV6-3
J: TRBJ1-4
D: NA
DNA: TGTGCCAGCAGTTACCCAGCCACTCCGCGTGGCGAAAAACTGTTTTTT
CDR3: CASSYPATPRGEKLFF

size: NA
V: TRBV20-1
J: TRBJ2-7
D: TRBD2
DNA: TGCAGTGCGCAACTAGCGGACCTCTCCTACGAGCAGTACTTC
CDR3: CSAQLADLSYEQYF

size: few
V: TRBV12-3/TRBV12-4
J: TRBJ2-1
D: NA
DNA: TGTGCCAGCAGGCCTAGGACATCTATCCTCTACAATGAGCAGTTCTTC
CDR3: CASRPRTSILYNEQFF

size: NA
V: TRBV10-3
J: TRBJ2-1
D: TRBD2
DNA: TGTGCCACCGTGGGGGGGTCCTACAATGAGCAGTTCTTC
CDR3: CATVGGSYNEQFF

size: few
V: TRBV6-5
J: TRBJ2-5
D: NA
DNA: TGTGCCAGCAGAACAAGTCTGAGCCCCGAGACCCAGTACTTC
CDR3: CASRTSLSPETQYF

size: few
V: TRBV7-2
J: TRBJ2-3
D: NA
DNA: TGTGCCAGCAGCCTAGGGGTGGGGGGTGGAAGCACAGATACGCAGTATTTT
CDR3: CASSLGVGGGSTDTQYF

size: many
V: TRBV7-2
J: TRBJ1-1
D: TRBD1
DNA: TGTGCCAGCAGCACGGGGACAGGGAGTATTTCTGAAGCTTTCTTT
CDR3: CASSTGTGSISEAFF

size: NA
V: TRBV15
J: TRBJ1-6
D: TRBD1
DNA: TGTGCCACCCGGATTCGGGGGACAGGGAACTCACCCCTCCACTTT
CDR3: CATRIRGTGNSPLHF

size: many
V: TRBV7-6
J: TRBJ1-1
D: TRBD1
DNA: TGTGCCAGCAGCCCGAGGGACAGGAAGAACACTGAAGCTTTCTTT
CDR3: CASSPRDRKNTEAFF

size: NA
V: TRBV3-1
J: TRBJ2-5
D: NA
DNA: TGTGCCAGCAGCCAAGATCTTGCTGAAGAGACCCAGTACTTC
CDR3: CASSQDLAEETQYF

size: NA
V: TRBV7-9
J: TRBJ1-5
D: NA
DNA: TGTGCCAGCAGCTTAGGACCTCAGGGGCCCCGGTCTCAGCCCCAGCATTTT
CDR3: CASSLGPQGPRSQPQHF

size: once
V: TRBV2
J: TRBJ1-5
D: NA
DNA: TGTGCCAGCAGTGTGGAGGGAGCCGGTCAGCCCCAGCATTTT
CDR3: CASSVEGAGQPQHF

size: NA
V: TRBV20-1
J: TRBJ2-7
D: NA
DNA: TGCAGTGCTAGATCCGGGGCCCGCTACGAGCAGTACTTC
CDR3: CSARSGARYEQYF

size: few
V: TRBV12-3/TRBV12-4
J: TRBJ2-2
D: NA
DNA: TGTGCCAGCAGTTTTATCAACACCGGGGAGCTGTTTTTT
CDR3: CASSFINTGELFF

size: few
V: TRBV20-1
J: TRBJ2-1
D: NA
DNA: TGCAGTGCTAGTGGGGATTACAATGAGCAGTTCTTC
CDR3: CSASGDYNEQFF

size: NA
V: TRBV19
J: TRBJ1-1
D: NA
DNA: TGTGCCAGTAGTCCCCTTGGGGGGGTTTCAACTGAAGCTTTCTTT
CDR3: CASSPLGGVSTEAFF

size: few
V: TRBV5-8
J: TRBJ1-2
D: TRBD1
DNA: TGTGCCAGCAGCTCTATTACGGGACAGGACTTTAACTATGGCTACACCTTC
CDR3: CASSSITGQDFNYGYTF

size: NA
V: TRBV2
J: TRBJ1-2
D: NA
DNA: TGTGCCAGCAGTGAAGCGCCAGCTAGCTATGGCTACACCTTC
CDR3: CASSEAPASYGYTF

size: many
V: TRBV7-2
J: TRBJ1-4
D: NA
DNA: TGTGCCAGCAGCCCCCGGTCGGCGCTAGGAACTAATGAAAAACTGTTTTTT
CDR3: CASSPRSALGTNEKLFF